The 15 T cell receptor beta chains listed next were all sequenced from one sample in a study of early T cells in non-severe SARS-CoV-2 infection. One entry per CDR3 protein results from TCRdb running MiXCR on the 5' RACE reads. Seen here are around 60,000 distinct CDR3 sequences, about an eighth observed once, and the top ten hold roughly a tenth. The sequencing input was whole blood. The receptors stem from an adult who was a healthcare worker with PCR-confirmed SARS-CoV-2 infection or an uninfected control (not recorded which).

This clonotype was recorded a few times. This sequence joins TRBV7-9 and TRBJ1-1; weak D call: TRBD1 (5 bases). The V end was cut by 7 bases, the J end by 4 bases, with 22 bases between. CDR1 is SEHNR, CDR2 FQNEAQ, per germline (reference sequence). There are 16 residues in the CDR3. This chain's CDR3 is CASIPSGGGGGTEAFF. DNA for the CDR3: TGTGCCAGCATCCCCTCGGGGGGGGGTGGTGGCACTGAAGCTTTCTTT.

This clonotype was seen more than once but under ten times. The J gene is TRBJ2-1, the V gene TRBV11-3; tentative D call: TRBD2 (6 bases). Per germline, CDR1 SGHNT and CDR2 YENEEA. The V and J ends lost 5 bases and 1 base respectively, with 21 bases between them. The CDR3 extends over 18 amino acids. The chain's CDR3 is CASSTPGRGGYSYNEQFF. The CDR3 DNA reads TGTGCCAGCAGCACCCCCGGCCGTGGGGGGTATTCCTACAATGAGCAGTTCTTC. Full variable domain (rest looked up from reference TRBV11-3 and TRBJ2-1): EAGVVQSPRYKIIEKKQPVAFWCNPISGHNTLYWYLQNLGQGPELLIRYENEEAVDDSQLPKDRFSAERLKGVDSTLKIQPAELGDSAVYLCASSTPGRGGYSYNEQFFGPGTRLTVL.

This clonotype appeared a few times. The V call is TRBV20-1, the J call TRBJ1-3, with D possibly being TRBD1 (5 bases). The germline V and J ends were trimmed by 3 bases and 4 bases, with 13 bases remaining between them. The CDR3 covers 14 residues. CDR1 and CDR2 (germline): DFQATT, SNEGSKA (reference sequence). The CDR3 nucleotides read TGCAGTGCTAGGGCAACAGGTGGAGGAAACACCATATATTTT. The encoded protein is CSARATGGGNTIYF.

This clonotype appeared many times. The V and J genes are TRBV5-1 and TRBJ2-3; a possible D gene is TRBD2 (6 bases). This CDR3 has 15 residues. Germline-derived CDR1 and CDR2 are SGHRS and YFSETQ. V was shortened by 4 bases and J by 2 bases, with 14 bases between the two germline ends. The CDR3 bases are TGCGCCAGCAGCCCCCTTAGCGGCTCCACAGATACGCAGTATTTT. It encodes CASSPLSGSTDTQYF. Complete variable domain (other parts from reference TRBV5-1 and TRBJ2-3): KAGVTQTPRYLIKTRGQQVTLSCSPISGHRSVSWYQQTPGQGLQFLFEYFSETQRNKGNFPGRFSGRQFSNSRSEMNVSTLELGDSALYLCASSPLSGSTDTQYFGPGTRLTVL.

The table lists this clonotype with a few counts. This CDR3 reads CASTHRREGSTDTQYF. The CDR3 nucleotides are TGTGCCAGCACCCACCGGCGGGAGGGGAGCACAGATACGCAGTATTTT. V usage is TRBV25-1 and J usage is TRBJ2-3, with TRBD2 matching 9 bases. Germline V CDR1 and CDR2: MGHDK, SYGVNS. With 7 bases clipped from V and 0 bases from J, the junction kept 8 bases outside the gene matches. The length of the CDR3 is 16 residues. The whole variable domain, filled in from reference TRBV25-1 and TRBJ2-3, reads EADIYQTPRYLVIGTGKKITLECSQTMGHDKMYWYQQDPGMELHLIHYSYGVNSTEKGDLSSESTVSRIRTEHFPLTLESARPSHTSQYLCASTHRREGSTDTQYFGPGTRLTVL.

DNA of the CDR3: TGTGCCAGCGGAGCTTCGAGTATCGGGACAGAGTCCTACGAGCAGTACTTC. Translation gives CASGASSIGTESYEQYF. The chain is built from TRBV7-2 and TRBJ2-7; 7 nucleotides match TRBD1. The CDR3 runs to 17 residues. In germline, CDR1 is SGHTA, CDR2 FQGNSA. V was pared by 8 bases and J by 1 base, with 17 bases of the junction left unmatched.

This clonotype showed up many times. The genes are TRBV2 and TRBJ1-6; 7 nucleotides align to TRBD1. Germline CDR1 reads SNHLY; CDR2 reads FYNNEI. The CDR3 has 13 residues. CDR3 nucleotides: TGTGCTACATCGACAGGGTTTAATTCACCCCTCCACTTT. Protein product: CATSTGFNSPLHF. Supplemented by reference TRBV2 and TRBJ1-6, the full variable domain reads EPEVTQTPSHQVTQMGQEVILRCVPISNHLYFYWYRQILGQKVEFLVSFYNNEISEKSEIFDDQFSVERPDGSNFTLKIRSTKLEDSAMYFCATSTGFNSPLHFGNGTRLTVT.

This clonotype appeared many times. The gene calls are TRBV20-1 and TRBJ2-3; 10 bases map to TRBD2. This CDR3 region has 16 residues. Germline values: CDR1 DFQATT, CDR2 SNEGSKA (reference sequence). The V segment lost 3 bases and the J segment 4 bases; nucleotides outside the gene matches: 10. This chain's CDR3 is CSARKAGSGGSDTQYF. The CDR3 DNA sequence: TGCAGTGCTAGGAAGGCCGGTAGCGGGGGGTCAGATACGCAGTATTTT.

This clonotype was picked up a small number of times. The chain joins TRBV6-5 to TRBJ1-5, with TRBD1 identical over 7 bases. The length of the CDR3 is 17 residues. J lost 2 bases, V lost 5 bases, and 12 bases had no gene match. Per germline, CDR1 MNHEY and CDR2 SVGAGI. The CDR3 reads CASSPREGAEGNQPQHF. CDR3 coding DNA: TGTGCCAGCAGTCCACGGGAGGGGGCAGAGGGCAATCAGCCCCAGCATTTT.

The rearrangement joins TRBV27 to TRBJ1-1; TRBD1 agrees at 7 bases. The CDR3 sequence is 15 residues long. The trim removed 5 bases at V and 2 bases at J, leaving 8 bases unmatched. CDR1 and CDR2 from the germline V gene are MNHEY and SMNVEV (reference sequence). The CDR3 DNA reads TGTGCCAGCAGTCGGAGGACAGGTCTAAACACTGAAGCTTTCTTT. This translates into CASSRRTGLNTEAFF.

The chain is built from TRBV7-9 and TRBJ1-4; 7 bases align to TRBD1. The V segment lost 1 base and the J segment 4 bases; nucleotides outside the gene matches: 6. There are 16 residues in the CDR3. Germline assignment: CDR1 SEHNR and CDR2 FQNEAQ (reference sequence). CDR3: CASSLGGTVFNEKLFF. CDR3 DNA: TGTGCCAGCAGCTTAGGGGGGACAGTTTTTAATGAAAAACTGTTTTTT.

In this sample, this clonotype turned up many times. V and J are TRBV27 and TRBJ1-6; D is possibly TRBD1 (5 bases). The V gene lost 5 bases and the J gene lost 9 bases, with 23 bases spanning the gap. Germline loops: CDR1 MNHEY, CDR2 SMNVEV (reference sequence). The CDR3 is 17 amino acids. CDR3 in DNA: TGTGCCAGCAGTAAAGGTCTAGATCCGGGGGTTAGTTCACCCCTCCACTTT. Translated: CASSKGLDPGVSSPLHF.

This clonotype was observed a few times. The chain carries TRBV20-1 and TRBJ2-1; maybe TRBD2 (5 bases). Trimming took off 3 bases at V and 1 base at J, with 13 bases between the two ends. Germline V gene lookup returns CDR1 DFQATT and CDR2 SNEGSKA (reference sequence). The CDR3 sequence is 15 residues long. For the CDR3, the DNA is TGCAGTGCTAGCCGATTTCGGGGTTCCTACAATGAGCAGTTCTTC. Its translation is CSASRFRGSYNEQFF.

This chain connects TRBV9 to TRBJ2-7; 8 bases are shared with TRBD1. This CDR3 is 14 amino acids long. The ends lost 2 bases at V and 3 bases at J; junction bases unmatched: 4. Germline CDR1 is SGDLS and CDR2 is YYNGEE. The CDR3 sequence: CASSVAGTGYEQYF. DNA of the CDR3: TGTGCCAGCAGCGTGGCCGGGACAGGCTACGAGCAGTACTTC.

The CDR3 loop reads CASSLGTSRPRAFF. The CDR3, as DNA: TGTGCCAGCAGTTTAGGTACAAGTCGACCCAGAGCTTTCTTT. The chain couples TRBV12-3 or TRBV12-4 to TRBJ1-1; D unresolved. V shed 1 base and J shed 10 bases, with 16 bases lying between them. CDR3 length equals 14 residues.